The clone carrying this T cell receptor beta chain came up once. Antigen: not known. Measured with immunoSEQ multiplex PCR; TCRdb has only the in-frame clones, and not every one. The sample yields under 85,000 clones, roughly nine tenths seen once. Germline lookup yields CDR1 LGHNA and CDR2 YSLEER. This CDR3 spans 16 amino acids. V dropped 5 bases and J dropped 7; count of bases not matched to a gene: 11. This entry belongs to a study of OX40 agonist ivuxolimab in advanced cancers. Study-level information: Dose-escalation patients suffered from hepatocellular carcinoma, melanoma, renal cell or head and neck cancer. Study-wide results and caveats: At doses 0.1 to 3.0 mg/kg, CD4+ and CD8+ clones expanded. Partial responders dosed at 0.1-3.0 mg/kg displayed clonal expansion ranking among the lowest. In general, CD8+ T cells held more expanded clones than CD4+ did, on average.

The chain couples TRBV4-3 to TRBJ2-1; 10 nucleotides line up with TRBD2. The TCR sequence derives from an adult with an advanced solid tumor such as melanoma, head and neck, liver or kidney cancer. The source material was CD4+ or CD8+ T cells sorted from blood, sampled in a trial of the OX40 agonist ivuxolimab. CDR3 sequence (DNA): TGCGCCAGCAGCTCTTCCCTAGCGGGAGCGTGGAATGAGCAGTTCTTC. Its translation: CASSSSLAGAWNEQFF.